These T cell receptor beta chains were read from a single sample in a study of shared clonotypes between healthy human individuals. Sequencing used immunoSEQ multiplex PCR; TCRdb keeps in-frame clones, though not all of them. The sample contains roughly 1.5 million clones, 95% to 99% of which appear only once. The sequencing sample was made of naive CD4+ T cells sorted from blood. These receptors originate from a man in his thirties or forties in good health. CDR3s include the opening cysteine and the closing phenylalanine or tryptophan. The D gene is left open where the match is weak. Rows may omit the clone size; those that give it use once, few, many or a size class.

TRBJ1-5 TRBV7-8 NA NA TGTGCCAGCAGCTTAGCGAAGGGTTCTCAGCCCCAGCATTTT CASSLAKGSQPQHF
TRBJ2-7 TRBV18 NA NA TGTGCCAGCTCACCGGGGTTTGGGTACGAGCAGTACTTC CASSPGFGYEQYF
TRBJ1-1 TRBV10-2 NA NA TGCGCCAGCAGTGAAAGGGGCACTGAAGCTTTCTTT CASSERGTEAFF
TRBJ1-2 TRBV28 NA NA TGTGCCAGTACGAACAGGAGCCTCTTCTATGGCTACACCTTC CASTNRSLFYGYTF
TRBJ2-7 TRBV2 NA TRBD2 TGTGCCAGCAGCCCCGGGACTAGCGGGATCTACGAGCAGTACTTC CASSPGTSGIYEQYF
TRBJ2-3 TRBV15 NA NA TGTGCCACCAGCAGAGACATCAGGGGAGATACGCAGTATTTT CATSRDIRGDTQYF
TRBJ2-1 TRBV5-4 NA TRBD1 TGTGCCAGCAGCAACGGACAGGGTAGGAATGAGCAGTTCTTC CASSNGQGRNEQFF
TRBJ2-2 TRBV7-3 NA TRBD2 TGTGCCAGCAGCTTAACTAGCGGGAGCGGGGAGCTGTTTTTT CASSLTSGSGELFF
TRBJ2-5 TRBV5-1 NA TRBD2 TGCGCCAGCAGTGCGGTCCCGACTAGCGGGAGGTCGGAGACCCAGTACTTC CASSAVPTSGRSETQYF
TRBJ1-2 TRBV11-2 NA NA TGTGCCAGCAGCCCAGCTAACTATGGCTACACCTTC CASSPANYGYTF
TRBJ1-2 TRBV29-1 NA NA TGCAGCGTTGAAGTCCAGGCAAGGGGCTACACCTTC CSVEVQARGYTF
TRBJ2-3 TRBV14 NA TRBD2 TGTGCCAGCAGCCGTTGGGGGGGAATTTCGGGAGATACGCAGTATTTT CASSRWGGISGDTQYF
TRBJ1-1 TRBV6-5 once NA TGTGCCAGCAGATCTTTACGGGAGGTCCAGGAAGCTTTCTTT CASRSLREVQEAFF
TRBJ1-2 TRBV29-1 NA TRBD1 TGCAGCGTCCGCGAGGCGCGGGACAGGGCCAAAAGCTATGGCTACACCTTC CSVREARDRAKSYGYTF
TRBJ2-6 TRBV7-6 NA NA TGTGCCAGCAGTCGACAGGAGAACGTCCTGACTTTC CASSRQENVLTF
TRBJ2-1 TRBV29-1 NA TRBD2 TGCAGGGGGACTAGATATGGCGACAATGAGCAGTTCTTC CRGTRYGDNEQFF
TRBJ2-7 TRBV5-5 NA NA TGTGCCAGCAGCTTGGCATATTCGGGTGGGTTAACGGGGTACGAGCAGTACTTC CASSLAYSGGLTGYEQYF
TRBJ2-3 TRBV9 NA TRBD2 TGTGCCAGCAGCCCGCAATTTCCGGGACTAGCGGGAATCACAGATACGCAGTATTTT CASSPQFPGLAGITDTQYF
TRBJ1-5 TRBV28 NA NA TGTGCCAGCAGTTCCTCCGTGAGCAATCAGCCCCAGCATTTT CASSSSVSNQPQHF
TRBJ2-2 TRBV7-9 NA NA TGTGCCAGCAGCTTCGGACAGCCGAACACCGGGGAGCTGTTTTTT CASSFGQPNTGELFF
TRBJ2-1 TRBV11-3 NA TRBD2 TGTGCCAGCAGCTTTAGCGGGGGATACAATGAGCAGTTCTTC CASSFSGGYNEQFF
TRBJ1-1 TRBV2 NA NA TGTGCCAGCAGTCGGTCCTGGGGCACTGAAGCTTTCTTT CASSRSWGTEAFF
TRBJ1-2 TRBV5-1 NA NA TGCGCCAGCAGCTTGGAGCCAGGCGGTAACTATGGCTACACCTTC CASSLEPGGNYGYTF
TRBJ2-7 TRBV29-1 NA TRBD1 TGCAGCGTTCGACAGGGCTCAGGCTACGAGCAGTACTTC CSVRQGSGYEQYF
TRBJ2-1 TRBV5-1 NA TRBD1 TGCGCCAGCAGCTGGCCGGGACAGAGGGGCGACTCCTACAATGAGCAGTTCTTC CASSWPGQRGDSYNEQFF
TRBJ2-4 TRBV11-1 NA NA TGTGCCAGCAGCCCTGGGGAGAGAGGGGTCGCCAAAAACATTCAGTACTTC CASSPGERGVAKNIQYF
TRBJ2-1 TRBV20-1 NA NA TGCAGTGCTAGAGATTTTCCTAGTTATTTCTTC CSARDFPSYFF
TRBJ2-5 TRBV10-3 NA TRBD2 TGTGCCATCAGTAGCGGGGAAGAGACCCAGTACTTC CAISSGEETQYF
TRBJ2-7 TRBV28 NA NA TGTGCCAGCAGTTTCGGGGGAACTTACCCCCCCTACGAGCAGTACTTC CASSFGGTYPPYEQYF
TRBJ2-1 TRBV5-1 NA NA TGCGCCAGCAGCTTGGTGGTAGGTCCCTACAATGAGCAGTTCTTC CASSLVVGPYNEQFF
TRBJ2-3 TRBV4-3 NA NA TGCGCCAGCAGCCAAGATCTAGGTGGGCAAGATACGCAGTATTTT CASSQDLGGQDTQYF
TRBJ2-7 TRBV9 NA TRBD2 TGTGCCAGCAGCGATTACTCCGGGACTAGCGGGAGTATCTACGAGCAGTACTTC CASSDYSGTSGSIYEQYF
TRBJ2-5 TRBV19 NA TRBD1 TGTGCCAGTAGCCTCCGGGACAGGGGAACGGAGACCCAGTACTTC CASSLRDRGTETQYF
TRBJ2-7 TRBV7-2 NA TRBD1 TGTGCCAGCAGTTTAACGGACAGGGGAGTAGGTTTCGAGCAGTACTTC CASSLTDRGVGFEQYF
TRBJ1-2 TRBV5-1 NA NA TGCGCCAGCAGCTCCGGAGCACTGGGAGGCTACACCTTC CASSSGALGGYTF
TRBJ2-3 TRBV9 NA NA TGTGCCAGCAGCGTTGGACAGAGCACAGATACGCAGTATTTT CASSVGQSTDTQYF
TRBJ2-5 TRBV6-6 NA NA TGTGCCAGCAGTTCCACAGGGTTAGTTACCCAGTACTTC CASSSTGLVTQYF
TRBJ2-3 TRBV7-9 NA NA TGTGCCAGCAGCTTAGACCCGACAGATACGCAGTATTTT CASSLDPTDTQYF
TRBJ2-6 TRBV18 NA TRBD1 TGTGCCAGCTCACCCCGGACAGGGGCTGGGGCCAACGTCCTGACTTTC CASSPRTGAGANVLTF
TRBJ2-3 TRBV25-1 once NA TGTGCCACCGGGATCACAGATACGCAGTATTTT CATGITDTQYF
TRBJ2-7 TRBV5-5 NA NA TGTGCCAGCAGCTTGGGTAGTTCCTACGAGCAGTACTTC CASSLGSSYEQYF
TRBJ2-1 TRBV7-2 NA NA TGTGCCAGCAGCCGGAATTCTCGCTACAATGAGCAGTTCTTC CASSRNSRYNEQFF
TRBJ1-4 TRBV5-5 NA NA TGTGCCAGCAGCAGGACCGCAACTAATGAAAAACTGTTTTTT CASSRTATNEKLFF
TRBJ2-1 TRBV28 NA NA TGTGCCAGCAACCCCGAGGGCCAGCAGGGTTTCAATGAGCAGTTCTTC CASNPEGQQGFNEQFF
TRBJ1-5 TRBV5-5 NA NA TGTGCCAGCAGCTATGGAACAGGGAGTCCCAATCAGCCCCAGCATTTT CASSYGTGSPNQPQHF
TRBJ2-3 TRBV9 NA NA TGTGCCAGCAGCCCCCGGGACTCTTTAACGTTCACAGATACGCAGTATTTT CASSPRDSLTFTDTQYF
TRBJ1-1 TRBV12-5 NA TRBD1 TGTGCTAGTGGTTTGGCACAGGGGGGCACTGAAGCTTTCTTT CASGLAQGGTEAFF
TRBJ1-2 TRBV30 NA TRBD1 TGTGCCTGGGGGGGACAGGGTGAAGGCTACACCTTC CAWGGQGEGYTF
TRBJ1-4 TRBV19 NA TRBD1 TGTGCCACCACCCGGCGAGGGGGCGGGTGGACTAATGAAAAACTGTTTTTT CATTRRGGGWTNEKLFF
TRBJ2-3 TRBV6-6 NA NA TGTGCCAGCAGCCCGCGGGCTAGCACAGATACGCAGTATTTT CASSPRASTDTQYF
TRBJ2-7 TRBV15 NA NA TGTGCCACCAGCAGAGCACCAGGGATAACCTACGAGCAGTACTTC CATSRAPGITYEQYF
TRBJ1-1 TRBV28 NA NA TGTGCCACCTCGATAAGGGCGCAGGTCACTGAAGCTTTCTTT CATSIRAQVTEAFF
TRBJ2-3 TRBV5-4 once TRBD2 TGTGCCAGCAGCTTTGGGACTAGCGGGACCACAGATACGCAGTATTTT CASSFGTSGTTDTQYF
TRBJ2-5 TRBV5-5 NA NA TGTGCCAGCAGCTTGGACAGGTGGTCGGCCCAGTACTTC CASSLDRWSAQYF
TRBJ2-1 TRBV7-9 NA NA TGTGCCAGCAGCTTAAATCTGGGTGAGCAGTTCTTC CASSLNLGEQFF
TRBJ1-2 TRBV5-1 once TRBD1 TGCGCCAGCAGCTCCCAGGACAGGGGAAACTATGGCTACACCTTC CASSSQDRGNYGYTF
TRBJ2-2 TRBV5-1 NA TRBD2 TGCGCCAGCAGCGAACTAGCGGACCCCGGGGAGCTGTTTTTT CASSELADPGELFF
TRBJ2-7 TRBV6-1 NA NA TGTGCCAGCACCCTTTACGGGATACCTATTCACGAGCAGTACTTC CASTLYGIPIHEQYF